This paragraph reports one T cell receptor beta chain. Its antigen is not identified. Subjects aged 18 to 65 presented with newly diagnosed hyperthyroidism of less than 2 months' duration. The diagnostic basis comprised clinical symptoms, serum thyroxine and TRAb, thyroid ultrasound and orbital computed tomography. The germline CDR1 and CDR2 sequences are SGHRS and YFSETQ. The CDR3 is 16 amino acids. V was clipped by 3 bases and J by 0 bases; unmatched bases: 6. The source of the sample is a study of T cells in Graves' hyperthyroidism and ophthalmopathy. Broader study findings: Ophthalmopathy stood apart from stable hyperthyroidism in a 13 V-J model. Most clonotypes that expanded in the thyroid above 0.001 also showed up in blood.

It was RNA transcripts that yielded the amplified TCR beta CDR3 regions. HTBI primers drove first-round RT-PCR of the TCR CDR3. A single record per CDR3 protein comes from TCRdb applying MiXCR to the multiplex PCR reads. This table holds 600,000 or so distinct CDR3 sequences, around 16% found once. This rearrangement joins TRBV5-1 to TRBJ1-1; 9 nucleotides align to TRBD1. This TCR derives from a woman aged 25-40 years with Graves' hyperthyroidism. Sequencing input: blood. CDR3 nucleotide sequence: TGCGCCAGCAGCTACTACAGGGGGCGCGTGAACACTGAAGCTTTCTTT. Translated: CASSYYRGRVNTEAFF.